This T cell receptor (beta chain) was identified during a study of T cell clusters in autoimmune cytopenias. Some 38,000 genome equivalents of blood DNA were amplified for TRB. TRB was amplified by touch-down multiplex PCR, primer pools A and B combined. TCRdb reanalyzed the multiplex PCR reads and collapses them to one entry per CDR3 protein, without DNA. Reported are around 9,800 distinct CDR3 sequences; the ten largest clones contain about 4.4%. The same sample was also studied in work on T cell repertoires in aging, cancer and after chemotherapy. That work contributes: Donors were grouped into six age bands spanning 30 or younger through 70 or older.

The sequence came from a human donor in good health. Sequenced: peripheral blood.

This CDR3 is CASSDAASGGVAQYF. V gene TRBV25-1 combines with J gene TRBJ2-3; TCRdb returns TRBD2, unconfirmable since there is no DNA. The CDR3 has 15 residues. Germline V gene data show CDR1 as MGHDK and CDR2 as SYGVNS.